This T cell receptor beta chain was found in a study of blood T cell repertoires in COVID-19. Study in general: Spain, Italy and the United States supplied samples that represented acute and convalescent COVID-19. T cells, B-cell-depleted T cells, or PBMCs provided the cDNA or gDNA that served as material.

In the source study's methods: Reference gene primer amplification yielded estimated nucleated cell counts. The method was immunoSEQ multiplex PCR; TCRdb's version includes in-frame clones alone and lacks a portion of them. V, J and clone size were drawn from that table, and D and trimming were deduced from the DNA. The sample has 150,000 to 200,000 clones, about 90% seen once; the top ten hold 0.5% to 0.75%. The CDR3 totals 14 residues. The germline V gene encodes CDR1 GTSNPN and CDR2 SVGIG (reference sequence). V lost 2 bases and J lost 13; bases outside the gene matches: 10. This clone came up once.

The chain employs TRBV30 and TRBJ2-1; 11 bases match TRBD2. This sequence originates from a man aged 50-60 years with acute or convalescent COVID-19. Input material: peripheral blood. The CDR3 loop reads CAWSFSSGGPPQFF. The CDR3 DNA reads as TGTGCCTGGAGTTTCTCTAGCGGGGGGCCCCCCCAGTTCTTC.